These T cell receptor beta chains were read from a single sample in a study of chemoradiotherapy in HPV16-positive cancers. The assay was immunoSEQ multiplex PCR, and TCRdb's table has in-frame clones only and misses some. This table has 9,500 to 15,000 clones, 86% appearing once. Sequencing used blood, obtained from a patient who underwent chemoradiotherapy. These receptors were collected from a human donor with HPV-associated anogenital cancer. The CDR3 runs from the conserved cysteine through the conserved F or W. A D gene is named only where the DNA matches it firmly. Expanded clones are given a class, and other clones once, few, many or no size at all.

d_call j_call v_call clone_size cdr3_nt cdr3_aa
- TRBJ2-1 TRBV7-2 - TGTGCCAGCAGCTTAGGCGGGGGCCCCTACAATGAGCAGTTCTTC CASSLGGGPYNEQFF
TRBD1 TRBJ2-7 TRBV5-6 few TGTGCCAGCAGCCCCCGGACAGGAGCCTACGAGCAGTACTTC CASSPRTGAYEQYF
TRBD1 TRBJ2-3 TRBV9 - TGTGCCAGCAGCGTGGGGGACAGGGAAACAGATACGCAGTATTTT CASSVGDRETDTQYF
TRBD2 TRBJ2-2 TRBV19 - TGTGCCAGTAGTATGGTTGGGGGGGGCACCGGGGAGCTGTTTTTT CASSMVGGGTGELFF
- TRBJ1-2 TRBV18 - TGTGCCAGCTCACTAAAGGAACAGGGCGGCTATGGCTACACCTTC CASSLKEQGGYGYTF
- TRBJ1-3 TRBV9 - TGTGCCAGCAGCCACCCGGCGGGGGTCCACTCTGGAAACACCATATATTTT CASSHPAGVHSGNTIYF
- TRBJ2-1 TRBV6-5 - TGTGCCAGCAGTGGAGGAGGTATCCACAATGAGCAGTTCTTC CASSGGGIHNEQFF
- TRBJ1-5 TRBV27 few TGTGCCAGCAGTCAACGGGGGGATACTAGCAATCAGCCCCAGCATTTT CASSQRGDTSNQPQHF
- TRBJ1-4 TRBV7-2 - TGTGCCAGCAGCTTAGGAGGGACGGCAACTAATGAAAAACTGTTTTTT CASSLGGTATNEKLFF
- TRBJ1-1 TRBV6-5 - TGTGCCAGCAGTTACTCGGCGAACACTGAAGCTTTCTTT CASSYSANTEAFF
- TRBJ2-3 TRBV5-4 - TGTGCCAGCAGCTTGACGACCTCTAGCACAGATACGCAGTATTTT CASSLTTSSTDTQYF
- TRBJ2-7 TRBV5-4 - TGTGCCAGCAGCTTAAGCTCCTACGAGCAGTACTTC CASSLSSYEQYF
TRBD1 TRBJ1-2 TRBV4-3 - TGCGCCAGCAGCCAAGATCGTTGGCAGGGGGGAGGGTATGGCTACACCTTC CASSQDRWQGGGYGYTF
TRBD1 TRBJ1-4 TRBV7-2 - TGTGCCAGCAGCTTAAGGACAGGGCGGACCCTTAATGAAAAACTGTTTTTT CASSLRTGRTLNEKLFF
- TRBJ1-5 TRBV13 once TGTGCCAGCAGCTGGGGGAACAATCAGCCCCAGCATTTT CASSWGNNQPQHF
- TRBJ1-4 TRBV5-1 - TGCGCCAGCAGCTTGGATACGGTCAACGAAAAACTGTTTTTT CASSLDTVNEKLFF
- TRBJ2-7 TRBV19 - TGTGCCAGTAGTCGATGGGGAAGCTCCTACGAGCAGTACTTC CASSRWGSSYEQYF
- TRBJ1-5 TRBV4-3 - TGCGCCAGCAGCCAGGACAACCATAGCAATCAGCCCCAGCATTTT CASSQDNHSNQPQHF
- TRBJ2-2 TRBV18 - TGTGCCAGCTCACCTAGGTCAGGGAGAGGATCGAACACCGGGGAGCTGTTTTTT CASSPRSGRGSNTGELFF
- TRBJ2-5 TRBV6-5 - TGTGCCAGCAGCCCTACTTTGGGACCGGAGACCCAGTACTTC CASSPTLGPETQYF
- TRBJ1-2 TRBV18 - TGTGCCAGCTCATCACAGGAGGGTGGCTACACCTTC CASSSQEGGYTF
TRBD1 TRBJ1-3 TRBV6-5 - TGTGCCAGCAGCTCAGGGGGATCTGGAAACACCATATATTTT CASSSGGSGNTIYF
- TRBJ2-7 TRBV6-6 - TGTGCCAGCAGTTTCCCCCCAGGCGAGCAGTACTTC CASSFPPGEQYF